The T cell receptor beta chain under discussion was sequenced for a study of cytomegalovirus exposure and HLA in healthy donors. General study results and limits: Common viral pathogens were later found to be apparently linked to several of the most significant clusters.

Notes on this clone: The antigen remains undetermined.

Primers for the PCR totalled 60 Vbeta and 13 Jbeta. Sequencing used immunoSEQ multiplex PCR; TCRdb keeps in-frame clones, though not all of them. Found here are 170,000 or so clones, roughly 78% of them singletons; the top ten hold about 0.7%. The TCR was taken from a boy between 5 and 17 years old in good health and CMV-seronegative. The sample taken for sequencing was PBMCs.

For the CDR3, the DNA is TGTGCCAGCAGCTCCCCGGGGGACAGAAAGAAAAAAAACATTCAGTACTTC. This encodes CASSSPGDRKKKNIQYF. The genes are TRBV5-6 and TRBJ2-4; tentatively, D is TRBD1 (7 bases). The germline CDR1 and CDR2 sequences are SGHDT and YYEEEE. This CDR3 spans 17 amino acids. V was trimmed by 3 bases and J by 4 bases, leaving 20 bases between them.